Sequencing of this T cell receptor (beta chain) was carried out in a study of cytomegalovirus exposure and HLA in healthy donors. General study points: The authors later linked a missense DCLRE1C variant to TCR beta V- and J-gene trimming. For presence/absence analyses, sequencing depth was assumed to be roughly uniform across donors.

To note about this clone: Its specificity is not known.

The PCR ran on 60 Vbeta and 13 Jbeta primers. Using immunoSEQ multiplex PCR, the repertoire was profiled, and TCRdb retains in-frame clones only, with some absent. The data contain around 200,000 clones, 80% to 90% of them singletons. Though probably carrying unrecorded immune exposures, donors were nominally healthy at sampling. V was shortened by 4 bases and J by 7 bases, with 19 bases between the two germline ends. This CDR3 has 16 amino acids. The germline CDR1 and CDR2 sequences are MGHRA and YSYEKL. Sequencing was done on a sample of PBMCs. The receptor was derived from a woman aged 18 to 35 in good health and CMV-seronegative. This chain joins TRBV4-1 and TRBJ2-2; D remains ambiguous. For the CDR3, the DNA is TGCGCCAGCAGCCTCGATCGACGTCCGGGTATCGGGGAGCTGTTTTTT. Protein product: CASSLDRRPGIGELFF.